The 12 T cell receptor beta chains given below trace back to one sample, sequenced in a study of molecular identifiers for immune sequencing clone quantification. One entry per CDR3 protein results from TCRdb running MiXCR on the PCR reads. Counted here are about 640,000 distinct CDR3 sequences, 20% occurring once; the ten biggest clones make up 0.85%. The sample was naive CD8+ T cells from blood, with Jurkat cell RNA spiked in. This sample's subset: FACS-sorted CD8+CD4-CCR7+CD45RA+ naive T cells. All receptors derive from a human donor in good health. Some libraries in this study had Jurkat cell RNA spiked in.

This clonotype was recorded at least ten times. The chain employs TRBV4-3 and TRBJ2-7; D call uncertain. The CDR3 loop spans 13 amino acids. CDR1 and CDR2 from the germline V gene are LGHNA and YSLEER. V lost 4 bases to trimming and J lost 3 bases, with 10 bases between them. The CDR3 sequence: CASSPYLNYEQYF. CDR3 sequence (DNA): TGCGCCAGCAGCCCGTATCTTAACTACGAGCAGTACTTC.

Remarks on this clonotype: This sequence may be a read error, since a much larger clone differs from it by one base. The chain has TRBV3-1 and TRBJ1-1; D not certain. Trimming took 0 bases from V and 4 from J, leaving 12 bases between them. Per germline, CDR1 LGHDT and CDR2 YNNKEL (reference sequence). The CDR3 is made up of 15 amino acids. DNA for the CDR3: TGTGCCAGCAGCCAAGATCGTCTGGGAATCACTGAAGCTTTCTTT. Translation gives CASSQDRLGITEAFF.

As to this clonotype: This sequence may be a read error, since a much larger clone differs from it by one base. The V gene is TRBV13, the J gene TRBJ2-7; perhaps TRBD1 as D (6 bases). The germline V gene has CDR1 PRHDT and CDR2 FYEKMQ (reference sequence). This CDR3 region has 15 residues. Deletions cut 0 bases from V and 7 bases from J, with 16 bases between. CDR3 region: CASSLGPGAGEEQYF. CDR3 nucleotide sequence: TGTGCCAGCAGCTTAGGCCCCGGGGCAGGGGAGGAGCAGTACTTC.

The table lists this clonotype with many counts. This chain joins TRBV6-2 or TRBV6-3 and TRBJ2-1, with 9 bases lining up with TRBD2. Germline-derived CDR1 and CDR2 are MNHEY and SVGEGT. This CDR3 comprises 17 residues. Trimming at V came to 0 bases and at J to 5 bases, leaving 8 bases not matched to a gene. The chain's CDR3 is CASSYSTSGVRDNEQFF. DNA of the CDR3: TGTGCCAGCAGTTACTCGACTAGCGGAGTAAGGGACAATGAGCAGTTCTTC.

This clonotype was picked up a small number of times. The junction departs from germline at one end; a sequencing error may be responsible. The chain couples TRBV5-1 to TRBJ1-1, with D hard to call. The germline gives CDR1 SGHRS, CDR2 YFSETQ. The CDR3 covers 12 residues. This chain's CDR3 is CASSPDGTEASF. As DNA, the CDR3 is TGCGCCAGCAGCCCTGACGGCACTGAAGCTTCCTTT.

The chain joins TRBV7-9 to TRBJ2-2; D gene unclear. The CDR3 has 12 residues. Germline assignment: CDR1 SEHNR and CDR2 FQNEAQ (reference sequence). The germline V and J ends were trimmed by 3 bases and 7 bases, with 6 bases remaining between them. The CDR3 protein is CASSFESGELFF. The CDR3 bases are TGTGCCAGCAGCTTCGAGAGCGGGGAGCTGTTTTTT.

The genes are TRBV27 and TRBJ2-6; TRBD1 matches at 7 bases. Germline values: CDR1 MNHEY, CDR2 SMNVEV (reference sequence). This CDR3 is built from 17 residues. Germline trimming cut 6 bases from V and 0 bases from J; bases unmatched to any gene: 8. The CDR3 spells CASSWDSLASGANVLTF. CDR3 nucleotide sequence: TGTGCCAGCAGCTGGGACAGCCTAGCCTCTGGGGCCAACGTCCTGACTTTC.

This clonotype has just a few counts. The V and J genes are TRBV4-1 and TRBJ2-7; 7 bases are a match to TRBD2. The junction had 10 bases not matched to a gene; V was cut back by 4 bases and J by 4 bases. The germline V gene encodes CDR1 MGHRA and CDR2 YSYEKL. There are 15 residues in the CDR3. CDR3 sequence reads: CASSLRTSGLYEQYF. CDR3 bases: TGCGCCAGCAGCCTACGGACTAGTGGTTTATACGAGCAGTACTTC.

The V and J genes are TRBV27 and TRBJ1-2; D uncertain. CDR3 length equals 15 residues. Germline V lookup: CDR1 MNHEY, CDR2 SMNVEV (reference sequence). Trimming removed 5 bases from V and 3 bases from J, with 16 bases in between. The CDR3 sequence is CASSPYSTSYYGYTF. CDR3 DNA sequence: TGTGCCAGCAGTCCTTACAGTACTTCGTACTATGGCTACACCTTC.

This chain uses TRBV12-3 or TRBV12-4 with TRBJ2-7; D possibly matches TRBD1 or TRBD2 (5 bases each). V was cut by 7 bases and J by 2 bases, with 15 bases left in between. The length of the CDR3 is 14 residues. The CDR3 spells CASTPGDRPYEQYF. The CDR3 coding sequence is TGTGCCAGCACCCCCGGGGACCGCCCCTACGAGCAGTACTTC.

This clonotype was recorded many times. The chain carries TRBV5-4 and TRBJ2-2; TRBD2 matches at 12 bases. The CDR3 contains 18 residues. The V and J ends lost 4 bases and 5 bases, in that order; junction bases with no gene match: 12. The germline V gene encodes CDR1 SGHNT and CDR2 YYREEE (reference sequence). The CDR3 DNA sequence: TGTGCCAGCAGCGCTTCTCTAGCGGGAGGGCTCGAGACCGGGGAGCTGTTTTTT. This encodes CASSASLAGGLETGELFF. Full variable domain (missing parts from reference TRBV5-4 and TRBJ2-2): ETGVTQSPTHLIKTRGQQVTLRCSSQSGHNTVSWYQQALGQGPQFIFQYYREEENGRGNFPPRFSGLQFPNYSSELNVNALELDDSALYLCASSASLAGGLETGELFFGEGSRLTVL.

The table lists this clonotype with many counts. The V call is TRBV25-1, the J call TRBJ1-1; D possibly corresponds to TRBD1 (5 bases). Germline loops: CDR1 MGHDK, CDR2 SYGVNS. CDR3 length: 14 residues. V gave up 5 bases and J gave up 2 bases, with 12 bases separating them. The CDR3 reads CASSPGTGNTEAFF. The CDR3 DNA reads as TGTGCCAGCAGTCCCGGGACGGGCAACACTGAAGCTTTCTTT.